This entry lists 15 T cell receptor beta chains sequenced from one sample in a study of vaccination and CD4 T cells after COVID-19. Time point noted: late sampling 161 to 241 days after vaccination in a few convalescent patients. TCRdb passed the PCR reads through MiXCR, listing each CDR3 protein once. The sample has about 30,000 distinct CDR3 sequences, roughly 50% seen once; the top ten hold about 5.8%. This specimen was CD4+ T cells from blood, taken about 7 months after SARS-CoV-2 vaccination. The receptors here all came from a human donor who had recovered from COVID-19.

V is TRBV27 and J is TRBJ2-3; D remains unclear. Germline CDR1 is MNHEY and CDR2 is SMNVEV (reference sequence). This CDR3 spans 15 amino acids. V lost 5 bases, J lost 6 bases, and 18 bases lay in between. The DNA of the CDR3 is TGTGCCAGCAGTATGGTGGCGCACCCCACGGATACGCAGTATTTT. This translates into CASSMVAHPTDTQYF.

CDR3 DNA sequence: TGCAGTGCTAGAGTGCCCCCAGGGACTAGCGGGAAGGGCTCCTACGAGCAGTACTTC. Its protein is CSARVPPGTSGKGSYEQYF. This chain connects TRBV20-1 to TRBJ2-7; 13 bases align to TRBD2. The CDR3 runs 19 residues. Germline V gene lookup returns CDR1 DFQATT and CDR2 SNEGSKA (reference sequence). J gave up 0 bases and V 1 base, and 12 bases lay outside the gene matches.

The gene calls are TRBV24-1 and TRBJ1-1; no reliable D call. The CDR3 loop spans 13 amino acids. From germline, CDR1 is KGHDR and CDR2 SFDVKD. V was pared by 0 bases and J by 6 bases, with 7 bases between. CDR3 residues: CATSDLSESEAFF. Written as DNA, the CDR3 is TGTGCCACCAGTGATTTGTCTGAGTCTGAAGCTTTCTTT.

This clonotype was picked up one time. The gene calls are TRBV12-1 and TRBJ2-3; the table's D gene call, TRBD1, was not cross checked with the DNA. TRBV12-1 is given as a pseudogene. The CDR3 totals 15 residues. CDR3 in DNA: TGTGCCAGCAGCTTAAGAGGGACGGGCACAGATACGCAGTATTTT. Encoded protein: CASSLRGTGTDTQYF.

The CDR3 spells CASSMIGGETEAFF. CDR3 in DNA: TGTGCCAGTAGTATGATAGGGGGCGAAACTGAAGCTTTCTTT. V gene TRBV19 combines with J gene TRBJ1-1; 7 positions match TRBD1. CDR1 is LNHDA and CDR2 is SQIVND in the germline V gene (reference sequence). Trimming removed 3 bases from V and 5 bases from J; junction bases left unmatched: 6. The CDR3 is 14 amino acids.

The chain links TRBV7-2 to TRBJ2-3; D is unresolved. The length of the CDR3 is 14 residues. The V and J ends lost 2 bases and 2 bases respectively, with 8 bases between them. Germline V CDR1 and CDR2: SGHTA, FQGNSA. DNA of the CDR3: TGTGCCAGCAGCTTAACGGGCAACACAGATACGCAGTATTTT. Protein: CASSLTGNTDTQYF.

The gene calls are TRBV12-3 or TRBV12-4 and TRBJ1-5; a weak D match, TRBD1 (6 bases). V was shortened by 4 bases and J by 4 bases, with 8 bases between the two germline ends. The CDR3 consists of 13 residues. The CDR3, as DNA: TGTGCCAGCAGTTCGACAGGTAATCAGCCCCAGCATTTT. It specifies CASSSTGNQPQHF.

This chain connects TRBV18 to TRBJ2-5; 10 nucleotides align to TRBD2. Germline V gene data show CDR1 as KGHSH and CDR2 as LQKENI. V gave up 6 bases and J gave up 3 bases; unmatched junction bases: 4. This CDR3 has 14 residues. The CDR3, as DNA: TGTGCCAGCTCCCGGACTAGCGGAAAAGAGACCCAGTACTTC. Protein product: CASSRTSGKETQYF.

This clonotype turned up a few times. The chain couples TRBV20-1 to TRBJ2-1; 7 positions match TRBD1. Germline CDR1 reads DFQATT; CDR2 reads SNEGSKA (reference sequence). The CDR3 sequence is 16 residues long. With 4 bases clipped from V and 0 bases from J, the junction kept 9 bases outside the gene matches. The CDR3: CSAKTGASGSYNEQFF. DNA for the CDR3: TGCAGTGCTAAAACAGGGGCGTCTGGCTCCTACAATGAGCAGTTCTTC.

The table lists this clonotype with a few counts. The chain is built from TRBV7-6 and TRBJ2-1; TRBD1 is a possible D gene (6 bases). This CDR3 is built from 15 residues. Germline V gives CDR1 SGHVS, CDR2 FNYEAQ. Trimming removed 5 bases from V and 4 bases from J, with 15 bases in between. As DNA, the CDR3 is TGTGCCAGCAGCCTAATACAGGGCGCATACAATGAGCAGTTCTTC. Translating it yields CASSLIQGAYNEQFF.

The chain carries TRBV20-1 and TRBJ2-3, with D possibly being TRBD2 (7 bases). CDR3 size: 14 residues. Germline CDR1 is DFQATT and CDR2 is SNEGSKA (reference sequence). The ends were cut back, 6 bases at V and 5 bases at J, with 18 bases in the middle. CDR3 nucleotide sequence: TGCAGTGCCCGCCGCCGGGGGGCGAAAGATACGCAGTATTTT. It codes for CSARRRGAKDTQYF.

The sample holds a few counts of this clonotype. The J gene is TRBJ2-2, the V gene TRBV20-1, with 9 bases aligning to TRBD1. Germline V lookup: CDR1 DFQATT, CDR2 SNEGSKA (reference sequence). The CDR3 spans 15 residues. Trimming at V came to 0 bases and at J to 4 bases, leaving 3 bases not matched to a gene. The CDR3 DNA reads TGCAGTGCTAGAGAATTGGACAGGGGCACCGGGGAGCTGTTTTTT. This sequence encodes CSARELDRGTGELFF.

This clonotype was observed a handful of times. The chain recombines TRBV7-8 with TRBJ2-3; D ambiguous. Trimming left V 4 bases short and J 1 base short, with 6 bases between. Per the germline V gene, CDR1 is SGHVS and CDR2 is FQNEAQ. This CDR3 has 13 amino acids. Written as DNA, the CDR3 is TGTGCCAGCAGCTCAATCGGCACAGATACGCAGTATTTT. Protein product: CASSSIGTDTQYF.

The V call is TRBV4-1, the J call TRBJ2-1; no definite D call. CDR3 size: 12 residues. Germline CDR1 is MGHRA and CDR2 is YSYEKL. V gave up 3 bases and J gave up 4 bases, with 4 bases separating them. The chain's CDR3 is CASSQNYNEQFF. The CDR3 coding sequence is TGCGCCAGCAGCCAGAATTACAATGAGCAGTTCTTC.

About this clonotype: At one boundary the junction diverges from the germline segment, which might be a read error. The V and J genes are TRBV15 and TRBJ2-5; tentatively, D is TRBD1 or TRBD2 (5 bases each). The CDR3 runs to 16 residues. CDR1 LNHNV and CDR2 YYDKDF come from the germline V gene (reference sequence). The CDR3 nucleotides read TGTGTCACCAGCAGAGATCGAGAGGGGTCGACAGAGACCCAGTACTTC. Residues: CVTSRDREGSTETQYF.